Listed here are 32 T cell receptor beta chains from one sample, sequenced in a study of blood T cell repertoires in COVID-19. Only in-frame clones appear in the TCRdb table, and some are missing; sequencing was by immunoSEQ multiplex PCR. The table has over 150,000 clones, about 89% seen once. The sequencing sample was made of peripheral blood. Receptors originate from a man over 45 with acute or convalescent COVID-19.

This clone was recorded only once. Here the CDR3 reads CASSKRIRGAISYNEQFF. The CDR3 DNA follows: TGTGCCAGCAGCAAACGAATTCGGGGGGCGATTTCCTACAATGAGCAGTTCTTC. The chain links TRBV21-1 to TRBJ2-1; TRBD2, the table's D call, lacks a check against the DNA. TRBV21-1 has pseudogene status. The CDR3 runs 18 residues.

This clone has just one count. The chain uses TRBV29-1 and TRBJ2-2, with 11 bases identical to TRBD1. Losses at the gene ends were 7 bases for V and 5 bases for J; bases not matched to a gene: 3. CDR3 length equals 13 residues. Looked up from germline, CDR1 is SQVTM and CDR2 is ANQGSEA. The CDR3 coding sequence is TGCAGCGCGGGGACAGGGGGGACCGGGGAGCTGTTTTTT. It is translated as CSAGTGGTGELFF.

The gene calls are TRBV29-1 and TRBJ2-7, with 10 nucleotides matching TRBD2. The CDR3 is made up of 14 amino acids. With V trimmed by 4 bases and J by 2 bases, 5 bases remained unmatched. Per the germline V gene, CDR1 is SQVTM and CDR2 is ANQGSEA. CDR3 loop: CSVVAGGRAYEQYF. For the CDR3, the DNA is TGCAGCGTTGTAGCGGGAGGTCGGGCCTACGAGCAGTACTTC.

This rearrangement joins TRBV19 to TRBJ1-1; 9 positions agree with TRBD1. The CDR3 contains 16 residues. Trimming at V came to 4 bases and at J to 4 bases, leaving 10 bases not matched to a gene. Germline V gives CDR1 LNHDA, CDR2 SQIVND (reference sequence). The CDR3 DNA is TGTGCCAGTAGTAGCCGGGACAGGGTGGACGTCACTGAAGCTTTCTTT. It encodes CASSSRDRVDVTEAFF. Based on the CDR3 plus reference TRBV19 and TRBJ1-1, the full variable domain is DGGITQSPKYLFRKEGQNVTLSCEQNLNHDAMYWYRQDPGQGLRLIYYSQIVNDFQKGDIAEGYSVSREKKESFPLTVTSAQKNPTAFYLCASSSRDRVDVTEAFFGQGTRLTVV.

The chain is built from TRBV5-1 and TRBJ1-4, with D tentatively TRBD1 (6 bases). CDR3 size: 14 residues. The germline gives CDR1 SGHRS, CDR2 YFSETQ. Trimming stripped 3 bases from V and 5 bases from J, with 11 bases between. The DNA for the CDR3 is TGCGCCAGCAGCTATGGACAGCTCAATGAAAAACTGTTTTTT. Its translation is CASSYGQLNEKLFF.

This clone has just a few counts. The chain carries TRBV6-6 and TRBJ1-2; D perhaps matches TRBD1 (6 bases). The CDR3 loop spans 15 amino acids. The germline V and J ends were trimmed by 0 bases and 2 bases, with 10 bases remaining between them. Germline CDR1 reads MNHNY; CDR2 reads SVGAGI (reference sequence). The CDR3 nucleotides are TGTGCCAGCAGTTACTCGAGGGACAACAACTATGGCTACACCTTC. It translates to CASSYSRDNNYGYTF.

The rearrangement joins TRBV4-2 to TRBJ1-6, with D possibly being TRBD1 (5 bases). Between the trimmed V and J ends, which lost 2 bases and 0 bases, there was a span of 14 bases. CDR3 length: 18 residues. The germline V gene encodes CDR1 LGHNA and CDR2 YNFKEQ. CDR3 in amino acids: CASSQTRGGSSYNSPLHF. In DNA, the CDR3 is TGTGCCAGCAGCCAAACTCGGGGGGGGAGCTCCTATAATTCACCCCTCCACTTT.

This chain connects TRBV19 to TRBJ1-3; TRBD1 matches 10 bases. This CDR3 contains 14 residues. Trimming cost V 10 bases and J 2 bases; bases outside gene matches: 5. Germline V CDR1 and CDR2: LNHDA, SQIVND (reference sequence). In DNA form, the CDR3 reads TGTGCCACCCGACAGGGGGCAACTGGAAACACCATATATTTT. The encoded protein is CATRQGATGNTIYF. Using reference TRBV19 and TRBJ1-3 for the parts outside the CDR3, the full variable domain is DGGITQSPKYLFRKEGQNVTLSCEQNLNHDAMYWYRQDPGQGLRLIYYSQIVNDFQKGDIAEGYSVSREKKESFPLTVTSAQKNPTAFYLCATRQGATGNTIYFGEGSWLTVV.

V usage is TRBV30 and J usage is TRBJ2-1; 7 nucleotides line up with TRBD1. V trimming: 2 bases; J trimming: 7 bases; junction bases outside the gene matches: 2. The CDR3 runs 12 residues. Germline-derived CDR1 and CDR2 are GTSNPN and SVGIG (reference sequence). In DNA form, the CDR3 reads TGTGCCTGGAGTCCACAGGGGAATGAGCAGTTCTTC. This gives the protein CAWSPQGNEQFF.

V and J are TRBV23-1 and TRBJ2-5; TRBD1 matches at 9 bases. TRBV23-1 is annotated as an ORF whose role is uncertain. The CDR3 contains 17 residues. V dropped 0 bases and J dropped 2; count of bases not matched to a gene: 7. CDR3: CASSQSNMGQGQETQYF. The DNA of the CDR3 is TGCGCCAGCAGTCAATCGAATATGGGACAGGGTCAAGAGACCCAGTACTTC.

This chain links TRBV9 with TRBJ2-5; no reliable D call. The CDR3 is 14 amino acids. V was pared by 0 bases and J by 5 bases, with 11 bases between. The germline CDR1 and CDR2 sequences are SGDLS and YYNGEE. CDR3 sequence reads: CASSVVPGSETQYF. The CDR3 nucleotides are TGTGCCAGCAGCGTAGTGCCAGGCTCCGAGACCCAGTACTTC.

The CDR3 sequence: CASSIDSFPNTGELFF. CDR3 nucleotides: TGTGCCAGCAGCATCGACAGTTTTCCGAACACCGGGGAGCTGTTTTTT. V and J are TRBV5-4 and TRBJ2-2, with a weak D call TRBD1 (5 bases). Per germline, CDR1 SGHNT and CDR2 YYREEE (reference sequence). This CDR3 contains 16 residues. V shed 4 bases and J shed 0 bases, with 13 bases lying between them. Based on the CDR3 plus reference TRBV5-4 and TRBJ2-2, the full variable domain is ETGVTQSPTHLIKTRGQQVTLRCSSQSGHNTVSWYQQALGQGPQFIFQYYREEENGRGNFPPRFSGLQFPNYSSELNVNALELDDSALYLCASSIDSFPNTGELFFGEGSRLTVL.

The chain has TRBV6-5 and TRBJ2-4; the D gene is possibly TRBD2 (6 bases). The CDR3 consists of 16 residues. Germline CDR1 reads MNHEY; CDR2 reads SVGAGI. V shed 4 bases and J shed 1 base, with 14 bases lying between them. The chain's CDR3 is CASSSMAAGAKNIQYF. In DNA, the CDR3 is TGTGCCAGCAGTTCCATGGCGGCGGGGGCCAAAAACATTCAGTACTTC.

Details on this clone: The junction shows a germline mismatch at one end, possibly a read error. The chain combines TRBV2 with TRBJ1-5, with D tentatively TRBD1 (5 bases). Germline values: CDR1 SNHLY, CDR2 FYNNEI. The CDR3 contains 14 residues. CDR3 sequence: CASSPSDSIQPQHF. CDR3 DNA sequence: TGTGCCAGCAGTCCGAGCGACAGCATTCAGCCCCAGCATTTT.

This chain links TRBV5-6 with TRBJ2-1; D unresolved. V lost 5 bases and J lost 5, with 8 bases in between. This CDR3 spans 12 amino acids. The germline CDR1 and CDR2 sequences are SGHDT and YYEEEE. The CDR3 coding sequence is TGTGCCAGCAGGTTTCGGGACAATGAGCAGTTCTTC. The encoded protein is CASRFRDNEQFF.

This chain connects TRBV19 to TRBJ2-7, with D possibly TRBD2 on 6 matching bases. The CDR3 sequence is 16 residues long. Trimming cost V 2 bases and J 2 bases, with 16 bases left between them. Per the germline V gene, CDR1 is LNHDA and CDR2 is SQIVND (reference sequence). In DNA, the CDR3 is TGTGCCAGTAGTATAAGAGGGCTAGCGACGACCTACGAGCAGTACTTC. Protein: CASSIRGLATTYEQYF.

This chain uses TRBV6-5 with TRBJ2-1; TRBD1 matches 7 bases. The CDR3 extends over 14 amino acids. Losses at the gene ends were 6 bases for V and 7 bases for J; bases not matched to a gene: 9. The V gene's germline CDR1 is MNHEY and CDR2 SVGAGI. The CDR3 loop is CASRKGAVLNEQFF. Written as DNA, the CDR3 is TGTGCCAGCAGAAAGGGGGCTGTCTTGAATGAGCAGTTCTTC.

The J gene is TRBJ1-6, the V gene TRBV9, with D perhaps TRBD1 (6 bases). The CDR3 length is 15 residues. V was cut by 4 bases and J by 7 bases, with 15 bases left in between. Per the germline V gene, CDR1 is SGDLS and CDR2 is YYNGEE. CDR3 sequence reads: CASSPRQGHNSPLHF. In nucleotides, the CDR3 is TGTGCCAGCAGCCCCCGGCAGGGGCACAATTCACCCCTCCACTTT.

V and J are TRBV6-2 or TRBV6-3 and TRBJ2-1, with D tentatively TRBD1 (5 bases). The CDR3 contains 13 residues. Germline V gives CDR1 MNHEY, CDR2 SVGEGT. The germline V and J ends were trimmed by 5 bases and 4 bases, with 9 bases remaining between them. This CDR3 reads CASSGYRYNEQFF. CDR3 sequence (DNA): TGTGCCAGCAGTGGGTACAGGTACAATGAGCAGTTCTTC.

The V gene is TRBV5-1, the J gene TRBJ2-1; TRBD2 aligns across 10 bases. Germline CDR1 and CDR2: SGHRS and YFSETQ. The ends lost 2 bases at V and 5 bases at J; junction bases unmatched: 7. The CDR3 is 16 residues long. CDR3 loop: CASSFIGTSDHNEQFF. In DNA, the CDR3 is TGCGCCAGCAGCTTTATCGGGACTAGCGATCACAATGAGCAGTTCTTC.

V is TRBV4-3 and J is TRBJ1-6; 10 bases agree with TRBD1. The length of the CDR3 is 16 residues. V was pared by 0 bases and J by 7 bases, with 3 bases of the junction left unmatched. Germline CDR1 and CDR2: LGHNA and YSLEER. CDR3 nucleotides: TGCGCCAGCAGCCAAGAGTTGGGACAGGGGAATTCACCCCTCCACTTT. Amino acid sequence: CASSQELGQGNSPLHF.

The chain couples TRBV27 to TRBJ1-1, with D hard to call. V lost 7 bases and J 11 bases, leaving 11 bases between the germline ends. Germline V gene lookup returns CDR1 MNHEY and CDR2 SMNVEV (reference sequence). This CDR3 spans 10 amino acids. The CDR3 coding sequence is TGTGCCAGCACGTGCAAGGAGGCTTTCTTT. This encodes CASTCKEAFF.

The chain joins TRBV21-1 to TRBJ2-6; TRBD2 was called by the table and not checked on the DNA. TRBV21-1 is a recognized pseudogene. The CDR3 covers 19 residues. The CDR3 is CASSKAEGNSTSGANVLTF. The CDR3 DNA follows: TGTGCCAGCAGCAAAGCCGAGGGTAATTCCACCTCTGGGGCCAACGTCCTGACTTTC.

This rearrangement joins TRBV10-3 to TRBJ1-6, with TRBD1 as a possible D gene (6 bases). V was cut by 5 bases and J by 1 base, with 18 bases left in between. The germline gives CDR1 ENHRY, CDR2 SYGVKD. The CDR3 is 18 residues long. For the CDR3, the DNA is TGTGCCATCAGTAACCACCGGGGGGGCAGGTCCTATAATTCACCCCTCCACTTT. It codes for CAISNHRGGRSYNSPLHF.

The chain carries TRBV13 and TRBJ2-1; TRBD2 agrees at 14 bases. Per germline, CDR1 PRHDT and CDR2 FYEKMQ (reference sequence). Germline trimming cut 5 bases from V and 4 bases from J; bases unmatched to any gene: 7. The CDR3 sequence is 17 residues long. In nucleotides, the CDR3 is TGTGCCAGCAGCCTCCCCAGACTAGCGGGGGGGTACAATGAGCAGTTCTTC. This gives the protein CASSLPRLAGGYNEQFF.

V usage is TRBV2 and J usage is TRBJ2-4; D is ambiguous. Germline V lookup: CDR1 SNHLY, CDR2 FYNNEI. Trimming shortened V by 4 bases and J by 3 bases, and 16 bases separated the two germline ends. The CDR3 is 16 amino acids. CDR3 bases: TGTGCCAGCAGTGCCGAAGGTACAGACATCAAAAACATTCAGTACTTC. Protein product: CASSAEGTDIKNIQYF.

J is TRBJ2-7 and V is TRBV15; D may be TRBD2 (6 bases). Germline loops: CDR1 LNHNV, CDR2 YYDKDF (reference sequence). V was clipped by 3 bases and J by 8 bases, with 11 bases between them. The CDR3 contains 12 residues. The CDR3 DNA reads TGTGCCACCAGCAGGAACCGGGAGAAGCAGTACTTC. It encodes CATSRNREKQYF. Supplemented by reference TRBV15 and TRBJ2-7, the full variable domain reads DAMVIQNPRYQVTQFGKPVTLSCSQTLNHNVMYWYQQKSSQAPKLLFHYYDKDFNNEADTPDNFQSRRPNTSFCFLDIRSPGLGDTAMYLCATSRNREKQYFGPGTRLTVT.

This clone was detected once. The chain links TRBV6-1 to TRBJ2-7; a possible D gene is TRBD2 (5 bases). V lost 2 bases and J lost 0, with 11 bases in between. Per the germline V gene, CDR1 is MNHNS and CDR2 is SASEGT. The CDR3 has 15 residues. CDR3 region: CASSEPPGSSYEQYF. The CDR3 bases are TGTGCCAGCAGTGAACCCCCGGGAAGCTCCTACGAGCAGTACTTC.

V is TRBV29-1 and J is TRBJ1-4; possibly TRBD1 for D (6 bases). Germline CDR1 is SQVTM and CDR2 is ANQGSEA. This CDR3 has 13 amino acids. V gave up 6 bases and J gave up 8 bases, with 16 bases separating them. The CDR3 loop is CSVPAPQGEKLFF. The DNA for the CDR3 is TGCAGCGTCCCGGCCCCTCAGGGGGAAAAACTGTTTTTT.

The genes are TRBV29-1 and TRBJ2-3; a possible D gene is TRBD1 (6 bases). CDR3 length: 14 amino acids. Germline V gene lookup returns CDR1 SQVTM and CDR2 ANQGSEA. Trimming left V 4 bases short and J 2 bases short, with 13 bases between. For the CDR3, the DNA is TGCAGCGTTGTTCCGGACAGCCACACAGATACGCAGTATTTT. This gives the protein CSVVPDSHTDTQYF.

This clone was counted only a few times. The V gene is TRBV18, the J gene TRBJ2-1; 8 bases line up with TRBD1. The trim removed 2 bases at V and 3 bases at J, leaving 3 bases unmatched. The V gene's germline CDR1 is KGHSH and CDR2 LQKENI. This CDR3 comprises 15 residues. The CDR3 DNA reads as TGTGCCAGCTCACCAGAGACAGGGGTCTACAATGAGCAGTTCTTC. Translation gives CASSPETGVYNEQFF.

This chain links TRBV7-2 with TRBJ2-6, with TRBD1 matching over 7 bases. CDR3 length: 15 amino acids. V lost 6 bases, J lost 2 bases, and 4 bases stayed unmatched. The V gene's germline CDR1 is SGHTA and CDR2 FQGNSA. Written as DNA, the CDR3 is TGTGCCAGCAGGCAAGGGGGCGCTGGGGCCAACGTCCTGACTTTC. It translates to CASRQGGAGANVLTF.